Listed here are 32 T cell receptor beta chains from one sample, sequenced in a study of blood T cell repertoires in COVID-19. Generated by immunoSEQ multiplex PCR, the TCRdb table keeps only in-frame clones and is missing some. The sample lists 150,000 to 200,000 clones; approximately 80% were seen once. Sequencing used PBMCs or T cells enriched from blood (not recorded which). The receptors come from a woman aged 45-65 years who had recovered from COVID-19.

This chain connects TRBV19 to TRBJ1-1; 9 bases line up with TRBD1. CDR1 and CDR2 (germline): LNHDA, SQIVND (reference sequence). The J segment lost 8 bases and the V segment lost 5 bases, leaving 9 bases of the junction unmatched. The CDR3 is 14 residues long. CDR3 nucleotides: TGTGCCAGTAGTTTTACACAGGGGGCTGGAGAAGCTTTCTTT. Its translation is CASSFTQGAGEAFF.

The chain links TRBV27 to TRBJ1-1; the D gene is possibly TRBD1 (5 bases). The V gene's germline CDR1 is MNHEY and CDR2 SMNVEV (reference sequence). CDR3 length: 14 residues. Deletions cut 3 bases from V and 4 bases from J, with 12 bases between. Here the CDR3 reads CASSFTQGSTEAFF. CDR3 coding DNA: TGTGCCAGCAGTTTTACCCAGGGCAGCACTGAAGCTTTCTTT.

The chain carries TRBV6-4 and TRBJ2-3, with 9 bases fitting TRBD1. The germline gives CDR1 MRHNA, CDR2 SNTAGT. There are 17 residues in the CDR3. V shed 5 bases, J shed 2 bases, and the junction held 11 bases outside the gene matches. CDR3 nucleotides: TGTGCCAGCAGTCGATACGGGACAGGGCCCACCACAGATACGCAGTATTTT. It is translated as CASSRYGTGPTTDTQYF.

The chain joins TRBV7-2 to TRBJ2-3; 7 bases are shared with TRBD1. Germline V gene sequence: CDR1 SGHTA, CDR2 FQGNSA. Losses at the gene ends were 4 bases for V and 4 bases for J; bases not matched to a gene: 11. The CDR3 contains 16 residues. CDR3 residues: CASSWAMQGVPDTQYF. DNA of the CDR3: TGTGCCAGCAGCTGGGCGATGCAGGGGGTGCCAGATACGCAGTATTTT.

This clone was picked up one time. CDR3 amino acids: CATSDQSRDRESGTNEKLFF. CDR3 coding DNA: TGTGCCACCAGTGATCAAAGCCGGGACAGGGAGAGCGGCACTAATGAAAAACTGTTTTTT. The chain carries TRBV24-1 and TRBJ1-4; 9 bases agree with TRBD1. CDR3 length: 20 amino acids. V lost 3 bases and J lost 2; bases outside the gene matches: 15. CDR1 and CDR2 (germline): KGHDR, SFDVKD.

J is TRBJ1-6 and V is TRBV7-2; TRBD1 matches 9 bases. This CDR3 contains 17 residues. Germline V lookup: CDR1 SGHTA, CDR2 FQGNSA. V dropped 5 bases and J dropped 3; count of bases not matched to a gene: 8. The CDR3 nucleotides read TGTGCCAGCAGCGGACAGGGGATGGGAGGCTATAATTCACCCCTCCACTTT. Amino acid sequence: CASSGQGMGGYNSPLHF.

The V gene is TRBV20-1, the J gene TRBJ2-7; 8 positions agree with TRBD2. Trimming at V came to 3 bases and at J to 2 bases, leaving 6 bases not matched to a gene. CDR3 length: 14 amino acids. Germline loops: CDR1 DFQATT, CDR2 SNEGSKA (reference sequence). CDR3 DNA: TGCAGTGCTAGTGAGCGGGAGCGGCCCTACGAGCAGTACTTC. Encoded protein: CSASERERPYEQYF.

This chain uses TRBV6-5 with TRBJ1-1; D is uncertain. This CDR3 contains 13 residues. The germline CDR1 and CDR2 sequences are MNHEY and SVGAGI. With 6 bases removed from V and 5 bases from J, the gap between germline ends came to 13 bases. In nucleotides, the CDR3 is TGTGCCAGCAGCAGGCTCCCGGGGACTGAAGCTTTCTTT. Protein product: CASSRLPGTEAFF.

The rearrangement joins TRBV18 to TRBJ1-6; TRBD1 is a possible D gene (5 bases). Trimming shortened V by 0 bases and J by 6 bases, and 12 bases separated the two germline ends. CDR1 is KGHSH and CDR2 is LQKENI in the germline V gene. CDR3 length equals 16 residues. The CDR3 DNA follows: TGTGCCAGCTCACCACCGGGACTCTCTTTTAATTCACCCCTCCACTTT. It specifies CASSPPGLSFNSPLHF. Supplemented by reference TRBV18 and TRBJ1-6, the full variable domain reads NAGVMQNPRHLVRRRGQEARLRCSPMKGHSHVYWYRQLPEEGLKFMVYLQKENIIDESGMPKERFSAEFPKEGPSILRIQQVVRGDSAAYFCASSPPGLSFNSPLHFGNGTRLTVT.

This clone was seen just once. V is TRBV28 and J is TRBJ1-1; D gene ambiguous. Germline lookup yields CDR1 MDHEN and CDR2 SYDVKM. V shed 2 bases and J shed 5 bases, with 6 bases lying between them. This CDR3 is 12 amino acids long. In nucleotides, the CDR3 is TGTGCCAGCAGTTTACAACAAACTGAAGCTTTCTTT. Translation: CASSLQQTEAFF.

The gene calls are TRBV10-3 and TRBJ1-1; tentative D call: TRBD1 (6 bases). Trimming removed 0 bases from V and 0 bases from J, with 8 bases in between. The CDR3 sequence is 15 residues long. The germline CDR1 and CDR2 sequences are ENHRY and SYGVKD. The CDR3 loop reads CAISESTGMNTEAFF. The CDR3 bases are TGTGCCATCAGTGAGTCAACAGGGATGAACACTGAAGCTTTCTTT.

CDR3 bases: TGTGCCATCAGAATATTGGGGCCGAACACTGAAGCTTTCTTT. Translating it yields CAIRILGPNTEAFF. The chain recombines TRBV10-3 with TRBJ1-1, with D perhaps matching TRBD1 (5 bases). V was clipped by 6 bases and J by 1 base, with 12 bases between them. The CDR3 sequence is 14 residues long. Germline assignment: CDR1 ENHRY and CDR2 SYGVKD.

V is TRBV5-1 and J is TRBJ1-1; 9 bases align to TRBD1. This CDR3 comprises 16 residues. Germline V gene data show CDR1 as SGHRS and CDR2 as YFSETQ. V lost 0 bases, J lost 4 bases, and 7 bases stayed unmatched. The CDR3 DNA sequence: TGCGCCAGCAGCTTGGACAGGGGGCAATTTTCCACTGAAGCTTTCTTT. It codes for CASSLDRGQFSTEAFF.

This clone occurred a few times. The V call is TRBV5-6, the J call TRBJ1-1; D is unclear. Between the trimmed V and J ends, which lost 3 bases and 1 base, there was a span of 16 bases. The CDR3 length is 16 residues. CDR1 SGHDT and CDR2 YYEEEE come from the germline V gene. The CDR3 bases are TGTGCCAGCAGCTACACCACCAGGCCGAAGAACACTGAAGCTTTCTTT. Translation gives CASSYTTRPKNTEAFF.

The rearrangement joins TRBV7-8 to TRBJ1-3; D not certain. CDR3 size: 13 residues. V dropped 1 base and J dropped 9 bases, with 10 bases sitting between them. In germline, CDR1 is SGHVS, CDR2 FQNEAQ. CDR3 sequence reads: CASSLGKSGTIYF. CDR3 in DNA: TGTGCCAGCAGCTTAGGGAAGTCGGGCACCATATATTTT.

This clone has only a few counts. The chain has TRBV23-1 and TRBJ1-2, with D uncertain. TRBV23-1 counts as an open reading frame of uncertain function. V gave up 7 bases and J gave up 0 bases, with 12 bases separating them. The CDR3 covers 14 residues. The CDR3 nucleotides are TGCGCCAGCACGTCAAGGCTAGCTAACTATGGCTACACCTTC. Amino acid sequence: CASTSRLANYGYTF.

The chain uses TRBV7-9 and TRBJ1-1; D not certain. This CDR3 is built from 13 residues. Trimming shortened V by 4 bases and J by 9 bases, and 15 bases separated the two germline ends. Germline lookup yields CDR1 SEHNR and CDR2 FQNEAQ (reference sequence). CDR3 in amino acids: CASSSATFQQAFF. As DNA, the CDR3 is TGTGCCAGCAGCTCCGCCACATTCCAACAAGCTTTCTTT.

The chain employs TRBV7-3 and TRBJ1-1; D is unclear. The V gene's germline CDR1 is SGHTA and CDR2 FQGTGA. The CDR3 sequence is 14 residues long. Trimming pared 2 bases from V and 4 bases from J, leaving 11 bases between. CDR3 loop: CASSLSPHGTEAFF. The CDR3 DNA sequence: TGTGCCAGCAGCTTATCTCCCCACGGCACTGAAGCTTTCTTT. Complete variable domain (other parts from reference TRBV7-3 and TRBJ1-1): GAGVSQTPSNKVTEKGKYVELRCDPISGHTALYWYRQSLGQGPEFLIYFQGTGAADDSGLPNDRFFAVRPEGSVSTLKIQRTERGDSAVYLCASSLSPHGTEAFFGQGTRLTVV.

V is TRBV18 and J is TRBJ2-6; a possible D gene is TRBD1 (6 bases). Germline-derived CDR1 and CDR2 are KGHSH and LQKENI. The CDR3 totals 17 residues. V was cut by 5 bases and J by 0 bases, with 14 bases left in between. CDR3 loop: CASSIQGFSSGANVLTF. CDR3 nucleotides: TGTGCCAGCTCAATACAGGGTTTCAGCTCTGGGGCCAACGTCCTGACTTTC.

This clone was picked up one time. The rearrangement uses TRBV5-4 and TRBJ2-5, with TRBD1 identical over 7 bases. There are 19 residues in the CDR3. Looked up from germline, CDR1 is SGHNT and CDR2 is YYREEE (reference sequence). With V trimmed by 6 bases and J by 4 bases, 24 bases remained unmatched. CDR3 region: CASTTTTAAFYRQGETQYF. In DNA form, the CDR3 reads TGTGCCAGCACTACTACCACCGCAGCTTTTTACCGACAGGGAGAGACCCAGTACTTC.

The rearrangement uses TRBV6-5 and TRBJ1-1; no firm D call. V was trimmed by 2 bases and J by 4 bases, leaving 11 bases between them. CDR1 is MNHEY, CDR2 SVGAGI, per germline. This CDR3 contains 14 residues. CDR3 bases: TGTGCCAGCAGTTACGTAGAGATGTCCACTGAAGCTTTCTTT. Its protein is CASSYVEMSTEAFF.

V and J are TRBV5-1 and TRBJ2-7; 7 bases are shared with TRBD2. CDR1 is SGHRS and CDR2 is YFSETQ in the germline V gene. V lost 3 bases and J lost 3; bases outside the gene matches: 3. This CDR3 region has 13 residues. DNA of the CDR3: TGCGCCAGCAGCTGGGGAGGGCGCTACGAGCAGTACTTC. Translation gives CASSWGGRYEQYF.

This chain uses TRBV11-3 with TRBJ2-5; 13 bases fit TRBD2. The CDR3 runs to 19 residues. Looked up from germline, CDR1 is SGHNT and CDR2 is YENEEA. Unmatched junction bases numbered 17, after V lost 6 bases and J lost 4 bases. The CDR3 spells CASSVGQAGTSGALETQYF. For the CDR3, the DNA is TGTGCCAGCAGTGTAGGACAGGCCGGGACTAGCGGGGCCCTAGAGACCCAGTACTTC.

The chain joins TRBV13 to TRBJ2-1; 9 positions match TRBD1. Germline V gene sequence: CDR1 PRHDT, CDR2 FYEKMQ (reference sequence). The CDR3 covers 15 residues. Trimming cost V 5 bases and J 6 bases; bases outside gene matches: 8. The CDR3, as DNA: TGTGCCAGCAGCCACCGGGACAGGGCGGGCAATGAGCAGTTCTTC. Its translation: CASSHRDRAGNEQFF.

This clone came up a few times. J is TRBJ2-1 and V is TRBV19; 8 positions agree with TRBD2. Per the germline V gene, CDR1 is LNHDA and CDR2 is SQIVND (reference sequence). There are 15 residues in the CDR3. Trimming removed 3 bases from V and 8 bases from J; junction bases left unmatched: 9. The CDR3 reads CASSISAGVVHEQFF. CDR3 sequence (DNA): TGTGCCAGTAGTATCTCAGCGGGAGTAGTACATGAGCAGTTCTTC. The variable domain in full, completed from reference TRBV19 and TRBJ2-1, reads DGGITQSPKYLFRKEGQNVTLSCEQNLNHDAMYWYRQDPGQGLRLIYYSQIVNDFQKGDIAEGYSVSREKKESFPLTVTSAQKNPTAFYLCASSISAGVVHEQFFGPGTRLTVL.

The chain carries TRBV2 and TRBJ1-5; TRBD1 is a possible D gene (6 bases). This CDR3 spans 14 amino acids. V lost 5 bases to trimming and J lost 1 base, with 9 bases between them. The germline gives CDR1 SNHLY, CDR2 FYNNEI. The chain's CDR3 is CASSLTGSNQPQHF. The DNA of the CDR3 is TGTGCCAGCAGTTTAACAGGGAGCAATCAGCCCCAGCATTTT.

The chain links TRBV28 to TRBJ2-2; D is unclear. Trimming removed 4 bases from V and 4 bases from J, with 7 bases in between. This CDR3 has 13 residues. The germline V gene encodes CDR1 MDHEN and CDR2 SYDVKM. This chain's CDR3 is CASSSHSTGELFF. The DNA of the CDR3 is TGTGCCAGCAGTTCCCACAGCACCGGGGAGCTGTTTTTT.

This chain uses TRBV9 with TRBJ2-1, with D maybe TRBD2 (6 bases). The V gene's germline CDR1 is SGDLS and CDR2 YYNGEE. The CDR3 extends over 16 amino acids. V shed 1 base and J shed 0 bases, with 11 bases lying between them. The CDR3 nucleotides read TGTGCCAGCAGCGTAACGACCGGGGGCTCCTACAATGAGCAGTTCTTC. This encodes CASSVTTGGSYNEQFF.

The genes are TRBV18 and TRBJ1-2; 7 bases align to TRBD1. V was clipped by 5 bases and J by 3 bases; unmatched bases: 3. CDR1 KGHSH and CDR2 LQKENI come from the germline V gene. This CDR3 has 13 amino acids. The CDR3 is CASSVGTDYGYTF. The CDR3, as DNA: TGTGCCAGCTCAGTCGGGACAGACTATGGCTACACCTTC.

This chain joins TRBV12-3 or TRBV12-4 and TRBJ1-6; D is unresolved. The V end was cut by 5 bases, the J end by 9 bases, with 11 bases between. This CDR3 has 13 amino acids. The CDR3 here is CASSPTWSSPLHF. CDR3 nucleotides: TGTGCCAGCAGTCCTACGTGGAGTTCACCCCTCCACTTT.

V is TRBV11-1 and J is TRBJ2-2, with D unresolved. Germline-derived CDR1 and CDR2 are SGHAT and FQDESV (reference sequence). The CDR3 is made up of 14 amino acids. V lost 5 bases and J 4 bases, leaving 11 bases between the germline ends. The CDR3: CASSQDSSTGELFF. The CDR3 bases are TGTGCCAGCAGCCAAGACTCGAGCACCGGGGAGCTGTTTTTT.

The V gene is TRBV6-4, the J gene TRBJ2-3, with D possibly being TRBD1 (5 bases). The CDR3 is made up of 17 amino acids. Deletions cut 8 bases from V and 1 base from J, with 22 bases between. Per germline, CDR1 MRHNA and CDR2 SNTAGT. Here the CDR3 DNA reads TGTGCCAGCCCCACCACCCGTACAGCACAGGGCACAGATACGCAGTATTTT. It specifies CASPTTRTAQGTDTQYF.